This is a list of T cell receptor beta chains from one sample in a study of blood T cell repertoires in COVID-19. Here immunoSEQ multiplex PCR was the method, and the copy in TCRdb shows in-frame clones only, minus some. The sample contains around 250,000 clones, 85% to 90% of which appear only once. The sequenced material came from peripheral blood. The receptors shown here come from a woman aged 40 to 49 who had recovered from COVID-19. Each CDR3 is given with its conserved first and last residue. Fields, in order: D gene, V gene, clone size, J gene, CDR3 DNA, CDR3 protein. D genes are given only for firm matches. Part of the rows lack a size; the others show once, few, many or a class for expanded clones.

D gene: .
V gene: TRBV5-5
clone size: .
J gene: TRBJ2-1
CDR3 DNA: TGTGCCAGCAGCTTGGTGAGTGAGCAGTTCTTC
CDR3 protein: CASSLVSEQFF

D gene: .
V gene: TRBV5-1
clone size: .
J gene: TRBJ1-1
CDR3 DNA: TGCGCCAGCAGCTTGGAATGGCAAGGGGGAGCTTTCTTT
CDR3 protein: CASSLEWQGGAFF

D gene: TRBD1
V gene: TRBV6-5
clone size: .
J gene: TRBJ1-3
CDR3 DNA: TGTGCCAGCAGTTACACCAGGGGGCTCGGAAACACCATATATTTT
CDR3 protein: CASSYTRGLGNTIYF

D gene: .
V gene: TRBV7-9
clone size: .
J gene: TRBJ1-4
CDR3 DNA: TGTGCCAGCAGCTTATTCGGGGGTGAAAAACTGTTTTTT
CDR3 protein: CASSLFGGEKLFF

D gene: .
V gene: TRBV18
clone size: once
J gene: TRBJ2-1
CDR3 DNA: TGTGCCAGCTCACCAACACAGCTAAACAATGAGCAGTTCTTC
CDR3 protein: CASSPTQLNNEQFF

D gene: TRBD1
V gene: TRBV6-5
clone size: .
J gene: TRBJ1-6
CDR3 DNA: TGTGCCAGCGCAGACAGGGTCTTTTCACCCCTCCACTTT
CDR3 protein: CASADRVFSPLHF

D gene: .
V gene: TRBV18
clone size: .
J gene: TRBJ1-6
CDR3 DNA: TGTGCCAGCTCACCTTTCGGGGAGCATAATAATTCACCCCTCCACTTT
CDR3 protein: CASSPFGEHNNSPLHF

D gene: TRBD1
V gene: TRBV7-3
clone size: .
J gene: TRBJ2-1
CDR3 DNA: TGTGCCAGCAGCTCCCCGGGACAGGGGCAGTTCTTC
CDR3 protein: CASSSPGQGQFF

D gene: TRBD2
V gene: TRBV19
clone size: .
J gene: TRBJ2-2
CDR3 DNA: TGTGCCAGTAGTATAGACTCCCCCGGCGCGGGGGACACCGGGGAGCTGTTTTTT
CDR3 protein: CASSIDSPGAGDTGELFF

D gene: TRBD1
V gene: TRBV28
clone size: .
J gene: TRBJ2-7
CDR3 DNA: TGTGCCAGCAGTTTATGGGGACAGGGGAATTCCTACGAGCAGTACTTC
CDR3 protein: CASSLWGQGNSYEQYF

D gene: .
V gene: TRBV9
clone size: .
J gene: TRBJ2-3
CDR3 DNA: TGTGCCAGCAGCGTAGGTAGTCTAGTTGGAGATACGCAGTATTTT
CDR3 protein: CASSVGSLVGDTQYF

D gene: TRBD1
V gene: TRBV7-8
clone size: .
J gene: TRBJ2-6
CDR3 DNA: TGTGCCAGCAGCATCGGGACAGGGCCTGGGGCCAACGTCCTGACTTTC
CDR3 protein: CASSIGTGPGANVLTF

D gene: TRBD2
V gene: TRBV7-2
clone size: .
J gene: TRBJ2-7
CDR3 DNA: TGTGCCAGCAGCCCCCGGGTTAGCGGGGGGGCTGGAGGCGAGCAGTACTTC
CDR3 protein: CASSPRVSGGAGGEQYF

D gene: .
V gene: TRBV9
clone size: .
J gene: TRBJ2-1
CDR3 DNA: TGTGCCAGCAGCGTTTCGGGCGGACAGTACAATGAGCAGTTCTTC
CDR3 protein: CASSVSGGQYNEQFF

D gene: TRBD1
V gene: TRBV4-3
clone size: once
J gene: TRBJ1-1
CDR3 DNA: TGCGCCAGCAGGCGGGACAGGCTTGGGAACACTGAAGCTTTCTTT
CDR3 protein: CASRRDRLGNTEAFF

D gene: .
V gene: TRBV14
clone size: .
J gene: TRBJ1-2
CDR3 DNA: TGTGCCAGCAGCCAAGTTTCAGGGAAGAGAGGCTACACCTTC
CDR3 protein: CASSQVSGKRGYTF

D gene: .
V gene: TRBV19
clone size: once
J gene: TRBJ1-1
CDR3 DNA: TGTGCCAGTAGTATTGAGCTAACCACTGAAGCTTTCTTT
CDR3 protein: CASSIELTTEAFF

D gene: TRBD1
V gene: TRBV25-1
clone size: .
J gene: TRBJ2-1
CDR3 DNA: TGTGCCAGCCGGGACAGGACTGGTGAGCAGTTCTTC
CDR3 protein: CASRDRTGEQFF

D gene: TRBD1
V gene: TRBV5-5
clone size: once
J gene: TRBJ2-5
CDR3 DNA: TGTGCCAGCAGCTTACAACAGGGGTGGTTCGGGGAGACCCAGTACTTC
CDR3 protein: CASSLQQGWFGETQYF

D gene: TRBD1
V gene: TRBV18
clone size: .
J gene: TRBJ1-1
CDR3 DNA: TGTGCCAGCTCACCCCGACAGGGGGGAAATGCTGAAGCTTTCTTT
CDR3 protein: CASSPRQGGNAEAFF

D gene: TRBD1
V gene: TRBV25-1
clone size: .
J gene: TRBJ1-1
CDR3 DNA: TGTGCCAGCAGTGGAGGACAGGGGGCGGGAGCTTTCTTT
CDR3 protein: CASSGGQGAGAFF

D gene: .
V gene: TRBV6-5
clone size: .
J gene: TRBJ1-2
CDR3 DNA: TGTGCCAGCAGTTACTCGCAGGGGTCGTATGGCTACACCTTC
CDR3 protein: CASSYSQGSYGYTF

D gene: .
V gene: TRBV5-1
clone size: once
J gene: TRBJ1-1
CDR3 DNA: TGCGCCAGCAGCTTGGTTGGGGGGGTGAACACTGAAGCTTTCTTT
CDR3 protein: CASSLVGGVNTEAFF

D gene: .
V gene: TRBV3-1/TRBV3-2
clone size: .
J gene: TRBJ2-7
CDR3 DNA: TGTGCCAGCAGTCGCGCGGGGGCCGCCGAGCAGTACTTC
CDR3 protein: CASSRAGAAEQYF

D gene: .
V gene: TRBV7-3
clone size: once
J gene: TRBJ2-1
CDR3 DNA: TGTGCCAGCAGCTTCCCCGGCAATGAGCAGTTCTTC
CDR3 protein: CASSFPGNEQFF

D gene: TRBD2
V gene: TRBV10-3
clone size: .
J gene: TRBJ2-2
CDR3 DNA: TGTGCCATCAGGAGGGGACTAGCGGGAGGAACGAACACCGGGGAGCTGTTTTTT
CDR3 protein: CAIRRGLAGGTNTGELFF

D gene: TRBD1
V gene: TRBV5-1
clone size: .
J gene: TRBJ2-7
CDR3 DNA: TGCGCCAGCAGCTTGGGTGGGACAGGGGAAAGTGAGCAGTACTTC
CDR3 protein: CASSLGGTGESEQYF

D gene: TRBD1
V gene: TRBV7-9
clone size: .
J gene: TRBJ1-2
CDR3 DNA: TGTGCCAGCGGCATCTCGGGACAGGGGTCTCCTAACTATGGCTACACCTTC
CDR3 protein: CASGISGQGSPNYGYTF

D gene: TRBD1
V gene: TRBV7-9
clone size: once
J gene: TRBJ1-3
CDR3 DNA: TGTGCCAGCAGCGTTGGACAGGGGGCGAACTCTGGAAACACCATATATTTT
CDR3 protein: CASSVGQGANSGNTIYF

D gene: .
V gene: TRBV15
clone size: .
J gene: TRBJ2-7
CDR3 DNA: TGTGCCACCAGCAGGACCCCAGAGGGGGTAAACGAGCAGTACTTC
CDR3 protein: CATSRTPEGVNEQYF

D gene: TRBD1
V gene: TRBV2
clone size: .
J gene: TRBJ2-2
CDR3 DNA: TGTGCCAGCGGGACAGCCGGGGAGCTGTTTTTT
CDR3 protein: CASGTAGELFF

D gene: TRBD2
V gene: TRBV19
clone size: .
J gene: TRBJ2-7
CDR3 DNA: TGTGCCAGTAGCCCGATTTGGGGGGGCTCCTACGAGCAGTACTTC
CDR3 protein: CASSPIWGGSYEQYF

D gene: .
V gene: TRBV7-7
clone size: .
J gene: TRBJ2-3
CDR3 DNA: TGTGCCAGCAGCCCACTAGTTAGTACAGATACGCAGTATTTT
CDR3 protein: CASSPLVSTDTQYF

D gene: .
V gene: TRBV15
clone size: once
J gene: TRBJ2-1
CDR3 DNA: TGTGCCACCAGCAGAGAACATCAAGAGGTTGCGCAGTTCTTC
CDR3 protein: CATSREHQEVAQFF

D gene: TRBD1
V gene: TRBV7-2
clone size: .
J gene: TRBJ1-2
CDR3 DNA: TGTGCCAGCAGCCTGGACAGGGCCTATGGCTACACCTTC
CDR3 protein: CASSLDRAYGYTF

D gene: TRBD2
V gene: TRBV13
clone size: .
J gene: TRBJ2-1
CDR3 DNA: TGTGCCAGCAGCCGCGGACTAGCGGGAGGTTCAGATTACAATGAGCAGTTCTTC
CDR3 protein: CASSRGLAGGSDYNEQFF

D gene: .
V gene: TRBV4-2
clone size: .
J gene: TRBJ1-6
CDR3 DNA: TGTGCCAGCAGCCAAGAACACCCCAATTCACCCCTCCACTTT
CDR3 protein: CASSQEHPNSPLHF

D gene: .
V gene: TRBV25-1
clone size: .
J gene: TRBJ1-2
CDR3 DNA: TGTGCCAGCAGTGATTCCTCAGGGGACTATGGCTACACCTTC
CDR3 protein: CASSDSSGDYGYTF

D gene: .
V gene: TRBV12-1
clone size: .
J gene: TRBJ2-5
CDR3 DNA: TGTGCCAGCAGCCAATGGACTAAACAAGAGACCCAGTACTTC
CDR3 protein: CASSQWTKQETQYF

D gene: TRBD2
V gene: TRBV10-3
clone size: .
J gene: TRBJ2-1
CDR3 DNA: TGTGCCATCAGTGAAACTAGCGGGGGGGCCCTTAGTTCCTACAATGAGCAGTTCTTC
CDR3 protein: CAISETSGGALSSYNEQFF

D gene: TRBD2
V gene: TRBV28
clone size: once
J gene: TRBJ2-7
CDR3 DNA: TGTGCCAGCAGTTTATGGGCAGTACCGGGAGGAGAGCAGTACTTC
CDR3 protein: CASSLWAVPGGEQYF

D gene: TRBD2
V gene: TRBV3-1/TRBV3-2
clone size: .
J gene: TRBJ2-3
CDR3 DNA: TGTGCCAGCAGCCAAGCCCGGACTAGCGGGGCAGATACGCAGTATTTT
CDR3 protein: CASSQARTSGADTQYF

D gene: TRBD2
V gene: TRBV4-2
clone size: .
J gene: TRBJ2-1
CDR3 DNA: TGTGCCAGCAGCCAAGATGCGGGAGGGTCCTACAATGAGCAGTTCTTC
CDR3 protein: CASSQDAGGSYNEQFF

D gene: TRBD2
V gene: TRBV19
clone size: .
J gene: TRBJ2-1
CDR3 DNA: TGTGCCAGCCCTTTTCTAGCGGGAGAATACAATGAGCAGTTCTTC
CDR3 protein: CASPFLAGEYNEQFF